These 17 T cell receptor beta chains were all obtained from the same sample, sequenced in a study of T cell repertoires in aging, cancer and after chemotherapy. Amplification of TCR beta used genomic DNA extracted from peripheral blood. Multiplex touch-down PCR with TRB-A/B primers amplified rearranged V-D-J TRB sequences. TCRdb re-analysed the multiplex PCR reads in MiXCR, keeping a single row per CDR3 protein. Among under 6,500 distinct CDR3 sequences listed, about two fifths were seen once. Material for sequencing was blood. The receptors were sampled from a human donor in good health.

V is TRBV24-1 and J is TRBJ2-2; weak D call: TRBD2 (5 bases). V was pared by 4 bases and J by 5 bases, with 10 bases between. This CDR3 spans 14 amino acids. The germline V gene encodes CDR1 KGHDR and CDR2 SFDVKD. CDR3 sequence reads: CATSDPTGTGELFF. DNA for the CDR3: TGTGCCACCAGTGACCCTACGGGGACCGGGGAGCTGTTTTTT.

This CDR3 reads CASSGGRGGTGELFF. The CDR3 nucleotides are TGTGCCAGCAGCGGGGGGAGGGGCGGCACCGGGGAGCTGTTTTTT. This chain uses TRBV5-4 with TRBJ2-2; TRBD2 matches at 7 bases. The germline gives CDR1 SGHNT, CDR2 YYREEE (reference sequence). This CDR3 is built from 15 residues. Losses at the gene ends were 4 bases for V and 4 bases for J; bases not matched to a gene: 7.

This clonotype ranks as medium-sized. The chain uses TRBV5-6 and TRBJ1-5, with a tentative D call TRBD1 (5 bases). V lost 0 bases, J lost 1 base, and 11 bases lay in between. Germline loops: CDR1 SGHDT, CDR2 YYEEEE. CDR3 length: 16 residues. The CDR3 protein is CASSLAGGYSNQPQHF. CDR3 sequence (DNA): TGTGCCAGCAGCTTGGCCGGGGGGTACAGCAATCAGCCCCAGCATTTT. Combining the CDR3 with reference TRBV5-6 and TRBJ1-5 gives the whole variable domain DAGVTQSPTHLIKTRGQQVTLRCSPKSGHDTVSWYQQALGQGPQFIFQYYEEEERQRGNFPDRFSGHQFPNYSSELNVNALLLGDSALYLCASSLAGGYSNQPQHFGDGTRLSIL.

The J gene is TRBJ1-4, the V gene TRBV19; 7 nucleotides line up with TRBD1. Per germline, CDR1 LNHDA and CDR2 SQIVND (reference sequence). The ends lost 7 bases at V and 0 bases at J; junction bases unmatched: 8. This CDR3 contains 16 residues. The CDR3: CASTWDSIATNEKLFF. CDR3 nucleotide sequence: TGTGCCAGTACTTGGGACAGTATTGCAACTAATGAAAAACTGTTTTTT.

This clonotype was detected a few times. The CDR3 sequence is CASSLLTGENTEAFF. CDR3 bases: TGTGCCAGCAGTTTATTGACTGGAGAGAACACTGAAGCTTTCTTT. The J gene is TRBJ1-1, the V gene TRBV27; D ambiguous. V gave up 1 base and J gave up 1 base, with 10 bases separating them. This CDR3 region has 15 residues. Germline assignment: CDR1 MNHEY and CDR2 SMNVEV (reference sequence).

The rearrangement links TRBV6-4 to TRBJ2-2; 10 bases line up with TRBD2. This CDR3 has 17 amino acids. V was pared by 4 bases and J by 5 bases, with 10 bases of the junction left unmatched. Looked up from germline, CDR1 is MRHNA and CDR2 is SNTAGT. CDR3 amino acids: CASSGQRGGFVTGELFF. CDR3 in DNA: TGTGCCAGCAGTGGGCAGCGGGGGGGCTTTGTGACCGGGGAGCTGTTTTTT.

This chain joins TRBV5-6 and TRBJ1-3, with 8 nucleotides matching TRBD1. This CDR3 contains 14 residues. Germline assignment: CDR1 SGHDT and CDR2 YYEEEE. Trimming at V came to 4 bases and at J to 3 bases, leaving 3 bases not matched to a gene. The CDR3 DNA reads TGTGCCAGCAGCCTAGACAGGGGTGGAAACACCATATATTTT. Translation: CASSLDRGGNTIYF.

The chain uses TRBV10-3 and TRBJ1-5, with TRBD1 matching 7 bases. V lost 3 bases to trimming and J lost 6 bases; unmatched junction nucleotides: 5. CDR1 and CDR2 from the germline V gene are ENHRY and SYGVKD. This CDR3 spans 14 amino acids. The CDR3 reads CAISELTGIQPQHF. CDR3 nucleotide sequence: TGTGCCATCAGTGAACTGACAGGGATTCAGCCCCAGCATTTT.

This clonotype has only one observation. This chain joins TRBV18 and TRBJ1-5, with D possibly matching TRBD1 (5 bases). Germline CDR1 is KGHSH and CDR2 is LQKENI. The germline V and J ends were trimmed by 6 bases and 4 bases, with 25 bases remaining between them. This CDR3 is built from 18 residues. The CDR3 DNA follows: TGTGCCAGCTCGCCATACTCCTCAGGGTCACAGATAAATCAGCCCCAGCATTTT. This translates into CASSPYSSGSQINQPQHF.

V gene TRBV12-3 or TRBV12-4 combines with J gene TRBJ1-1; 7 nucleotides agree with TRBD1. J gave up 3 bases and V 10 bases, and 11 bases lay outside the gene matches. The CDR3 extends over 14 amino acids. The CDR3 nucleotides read TGTGCCATCAGACCACAGGGGACCTACACTGAAGCTTTCTTT. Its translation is CAIRPQGTYTEAFF.

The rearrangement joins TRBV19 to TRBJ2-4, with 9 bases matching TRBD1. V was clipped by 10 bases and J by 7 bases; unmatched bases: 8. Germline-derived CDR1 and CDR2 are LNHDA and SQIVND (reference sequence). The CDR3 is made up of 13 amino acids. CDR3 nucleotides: TGTGCCACTTCCGGGACAGGGAAGAACATTCAGTACTTC. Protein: CATSGTGKNIQYF.

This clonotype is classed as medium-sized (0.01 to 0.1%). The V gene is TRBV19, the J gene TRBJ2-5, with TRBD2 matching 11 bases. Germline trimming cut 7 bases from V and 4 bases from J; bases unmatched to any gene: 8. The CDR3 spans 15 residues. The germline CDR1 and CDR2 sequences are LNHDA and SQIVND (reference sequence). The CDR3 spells CASKDVAGGRETQYF. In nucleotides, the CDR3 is TGTGCCAGTAAGGACGTAGCGGGGGGGCGAGAGACCCAGTACTTC.

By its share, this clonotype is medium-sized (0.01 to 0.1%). The CDR3 spells CSVSVGWEPGELFF. DNA of the CDR3: TGCAGCGTCTCGGTGGGGTGGGAACCCGGGGAGCTGTTTTTT. The chain is built from TRBV29-1 and TRBJ2-2; D is ambiguous. Looked up from germline, CDR1 is SQVTM and CDR2 is ANQGSEA. The CDR3 sequence is 14 residues long. Between the trimmed V and J ends, which lost 6 bases and 6 bases, there was a span of 17 bases.

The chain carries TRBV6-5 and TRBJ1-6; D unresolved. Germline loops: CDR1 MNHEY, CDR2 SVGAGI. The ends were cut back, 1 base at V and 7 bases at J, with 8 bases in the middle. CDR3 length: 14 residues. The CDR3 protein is CASSYWQQNSPLHF. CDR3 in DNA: TGTGCCAGCAGTTACTGGCAGCAAAATTCACCCCTCCACTTT.

CDR3 sequence reads: CASSNVAGVTYEQYF. CDR3 coding DNA: TGTGCCAGTAGTAACGTGGCGGGGGTAACCTACGAGCAGTACTTC. V and J are TRBV19 and TRBJ2-7; TRBD2 agrees at 7 bases. After removal of 4 bases from V and 2 bases from J, the junction contained 8 bases not matched to a gene. This CDR3 region has 15 residues. CDR1 and CDR2 (germline): LNHDA, SQIVND (reference sequence).

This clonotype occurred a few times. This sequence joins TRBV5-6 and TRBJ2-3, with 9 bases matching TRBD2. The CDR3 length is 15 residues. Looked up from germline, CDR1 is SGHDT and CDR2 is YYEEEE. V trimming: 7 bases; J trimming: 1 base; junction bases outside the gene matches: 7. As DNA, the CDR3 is TGTGCCAGCCGGGGGGTAGCGGGGGGCACAGATACGCAGTATTTT. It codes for CASRGVAGGTDTQYF.

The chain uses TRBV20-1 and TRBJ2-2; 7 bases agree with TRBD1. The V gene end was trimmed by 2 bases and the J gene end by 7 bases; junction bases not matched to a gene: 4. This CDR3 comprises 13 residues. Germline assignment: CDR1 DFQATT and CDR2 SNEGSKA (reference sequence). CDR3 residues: CSARQGEVGELFF. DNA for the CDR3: TGCAGTGCTAGACAGGGGGAAGTCGGGGAGCTGTTTTTT.